The 18 T cell receptor beta chains below were found in one sample sequenced in a study of T cell changes during pregnancy in multiple sclerosis. Using immunoSEQ multiplex PCR, the repertoire was profiled, and TCRdb retains in-frame clones only, with some absent. The sample has about 75,000 clones; about 90% are singletons. The sample was peripheral blood, taken in the first trimester of pregnancy. These receptors all stem from a female donor in good health, enrolled as a control in a pregnancy study.

Details on this clone: One junction end disagrees with the germline gene, perhaps due to a read error. This chain uses TRBV11-2 with TRBJ1-2; D not certain. The CDR3 is 15 amino acids. The germline gives CDR1 SGHAT, CDR2 FQNNGV. CDR3 in amino acids: CASSLDPGLPYGYTF. In DNA, the CDR3 is TGTGCCAGCAGCCTAGACCCAGGACTGCCCTATGGCTACACCTTC. Full variable domain (missing parts from reference TRBV11-2 and TRBJ1-2): EAGVAQSPRYKIIEKRQSVAFWCNPISGHATLYWYQQILGQGPKLLIQFQNNGVVDDSQLPKDRFSAERLKGVDSTLKIQPAKLEDSAVYLCASSLDPGLPYGYTFGSGTRLTVV.

The chain combines TRBV5-6 with TRBJ2-7; 7 bases are shared with TRBD1. This CDR3 is 11 amino acids long. With V trimmed by 5 bases and J by 12 bases, 8 bases remained unmatched. Germline V gives CDR1 SGHDT, CDR2 YYEEEE. For the CDR3, the DNA is TGTGCCAGCAGATCTGGGACAGCATGGTACTTC. Protein: CASRSGTAWYF.

This chain links TRBV27 with TRBJ2-5; 7 bases line up with TRBD2. This CDR3 is 15 amino acids long. V gave up 4 bases and J gave up 7 bases; unmatched junction bases: 12. CDR1 is MNHEY, CDR2 SMNVEV, per germline (reference sequence). CDR3 DNA: TGTGCCAGCAGTTCTCTACAGAGCGGGACGGGGACCCAGTACTTC. This sequence encodes CASSSLQSGTGTQYF.

The chain joins TRBV9 to TRBJ2-3, with D tentatively TRBD2 (5 bases). Germline assignment: CDR1 SGDLS and CDR2 YYNGEE. The length of the CDR3 is 16 residues. The V end was cut by 4 bases, the J end by 5 bases, with 20 bases between. The DNA for the CDR3 is TGTGCCAGCAGCCGCCTAAAGGGAGAGTCCGGAGATACGCAGTATTTT. This sequence encodes CASSRLKGESGDTQYF.

This clone is a singleton in its sample. The chain is built from TRBV19 and TRBJ1-1, with D unclear. CDR1 is LNHDA and CDR2 is SQIVND in the germline V gene (reference sequence). The CDR3 is made up of 12 amino acids. The CDR3 sequence: CASKDSNTEAFF. In DNA, the CDR3 is TGTGCAAGCAAGGACTCAAACACTGAAGCTTTCTTT.

The chain couples TRBV15 to TRBJ2-7, with D uncertain. V lost 0 bases, J lost 4 bases, and 10 bases lay in between. Germline CDR1 LNHNV, CDR2 YYDKDF (reference sequence). The CDR3 consists of 14 residues. CDR3 nucleotides: TGTGCCACCAGCAGAGAAGGCGGCCCGTACGAGCAGTACTTC. Its translation: CATSREGGPYEQYF.

This chain links TRBV6-4 with TRBJ1-1; TRBD1 agrees at 7 bases. Germline loops: CDR1 MRHNA, CDR2 SNTAGT. The V segment lost 4 bases and the J segment 1 base; nucleotides outside the gene matches: 6. The CDR3 runs to 15 residues. Here the CDR3 reads CASSVNGQENTEAFF. The CDR3 DNA reads TGTGCCAGCAGTGTAAATGGACAGGAGAACACTGAAGCTTTCTTT.

This clone was recorded only once. The chain recombines TRBV5-1 with TRBJ1-2; 8 bases map to TRBD1. The CDR3 loop spans 16 amino acids. Germline V gene sequence: CDR1 SGHRS, CDR2 YFSETQ. V gave up 4 bases and J gave up 3 bases; unmatched junction bases: 11. Here the CDR3 DNA reads TGCGCCAGCAGCGCTGGCCTTGGACAGGGAGACTATGGCTACACCTTC. The encoded protein is CASSAGLGQGDYGYTF.

The V call is TRBV4-3, the J call TRBJ1-2; D not certain. Germline CDR1 is LGHNA and CDR2 is YSLEER. This CDR3 comprises 15 residues. With 4 bases removed from V and 4 bases from J, the gap between germline ends came to 16 bases. This CDR3 reads CASSPSSRGSYGYTF. DNA for the CDR3: TGCGCCAGCAGCCCATCTAGCCGGGGTAGCTATGGCTACACCTTC.

The CDR3 here is CAWQGANTGELFF. The CDR3 DNA reads as TGTGCCTGGCAGGGGGCGAACACCGGGGAGCTGTTTTTT. The chain combines TRBV30 with TRBJ2-2; 7 bases line up with TRBD1. Germline loops: CDR1 GTSNPN, CDR2 SVGIG (reference sequence). The ends lost 5 bases at V and 0 bases at J; junction bases unmatched: 0. The CDR3 spans 13 residues.

In nucleotides, the CDR3 is TGTGCCAGCCGCGGGACAGCTTTGGGCTATGGCTACACCTTC. The encoded protein is CASRGTALGYGYTF. The rearrangement uses TRBV6-1 and TRBJ1-2; 7 bases fit TRBD1. Germline V gene lookup returns CDR1 MNHNS and CDR2 SASEGT. The CDR3 length is 14 residues. V trimming: 8 bases; J trimming: 4 bases; junction bases outside the gene matches: 10.

The gene calls are TRBV15 and TRBJ2-1; 14 bases map to TRBD2. There are 17 residues in the CDR3. CDR1 and CDR2 from the germline V gene are LNHNV and YYDKDF (reference sequence). V lost 2 bases to trimming and J lost 8 bases; unmatched junction nucleotides: 8. This CDR3 reads CATSRRGTSGGADEQFF. The CDR3 coding sequence is TGTGCCACCAGCAGACGTGGGACTAGCGGGGGAGCCGATGAGCAGTTCTTC.

In its sample, this clone was seen once. The CDR3: CASSFPLDGIPNYGYTF. The CDR3 DNA follows: TGTGCCAGCAGCTTCCCACTCGACGGGATACCTAACTATGGCTACACCTTC. This chain joins TRBV7-2 and TRBJ1-2; no reliable D call. Germline V gene lookup returns CDR1 SGHTA and CDR2 FQGNSA. There are 17 residues in the CDR3. The V and J ends lost 3 bases and 0 bases respectively, with 17 bases between them. Complete variable domain (other parts from reference TRBV7-2 and TRBJ1-2): GAGVSQSPSNKVTEKGKDVELRCDPISGHTALYWYRQSLGQGLEFLIYFQGNSAPDKSGLPSDRFSAERTGGSVSTLTIQRTQQEDSAVYLCASSFPLDGIPNYGYTFGSGTRLTVV.

Details on this clone: This specimen includes other DNA sequences encoding the same CDR3. The chain has TRBV18 and TRBJ1-2; 10 nucleotides match TRBD1. V lost 6 bases and J lost 3; bases outside the gene matches: 4. The CDR3 is 14 amino acids. CDR1 is KGHSH and CDR2 is LQKENI in the germline V gene. CDR3 protein: CASSPGTGDYGYTF. CDR3 sequence (DNA): TGTGCCAGCTCCCCCGGGACAGGGGACTATGGCTACACCTTC.

The rearrangement joins TRBV7-8 to TRBJ2-2, with D unresolved. Germline values: CDR1 SGHVS, CDR2 FQNEAQ. There are 16 residues in the CDR3. V gave up 5 bases and J gave up 0 bases, with 13 bases separating them. CDR3 residues: CASSPRSRSNTGELFF. Written as DNA, the CDR3 is TGTGCCAGCAGCCCCCGGAGCCGGTCGAACACCGGGGAGCTGTTTTTT. The full variable domain, in which reference TRBV7-8 and TRBJ2-2 provide the parts outside the CDR3, is GAGVSQSPRYKVAKRGQDVALRCDPISGHVSLFWYQQALGQGPEFLTYFQNEAQLDKSGLPSDRFFAERPEGSVSTLKIQRTQQEDSAVYLCASSPRSRSNTGELFFGEGSRLTVL.

The chain recombines TRBV7-9 with TRBJ2-2; TRBD2 agrees at 13 bases. With V trimmed by 4 bases and J by 0 bases, 2 bases remained unmatched. Germline CDR1 reads SEHNR; CDR2 reads FQNEAQ (reference sequence). The CDR3 length is 17 residues. For the CDR3, the DNA is TGTGCCAGCAGCTCGGGACTAGCGGGGACGAACACCGGGGAGCTGTTTTTT. This gives the protein CASSSGLAGTNTGELFF.

This clone was recorded once. The chain is built from TRBV29-1 and TRBJ1-1; 7 nucleotides line up with TRBD1. V lost 6 bases to trimming and J lost 2 bases; unmatched junction nucleotides: 6. The CDR3 sequence is 13 residues long. In germline, CDR1 is SQVTM, CDR2 ANQGSEA. As DNA, the CDR3 is TGCAGCGTAATGACAGGGCCAAACACTGAAGCTTTCTTT. Translated, it gives CSVMTGPNTEAFF. Looking up the rest from reference TRBV29-1 and TRBJ1-1 gives the full variable domain: SAVISQKPSRDICQRGTSLTIQCQVDSQVTMMFWYRQQPGQSLTLIATANQGSEATYESGFVIDKFPISRPNLTFSTLTVSNMSPEDSSIYLCSVMTGPNTEAFFGQGTRLTVV.

This chain connects TRBV5-6 to TRBJ2-3; 11 nucleotides line up with TRBD2. The germline CDR1 and CDR2 sequences are SGHDT and YYEEEE. The CDR3 is made up of 15 amino acids. V gave up 5 bases and J gave up 1 base; unmatched junction bases: 3. CDR3 loop: CASRILAGGTDTQYF. The CDR3 DNA sequence: TGTGCCAGCAGGATACTAGCGGGGGGCACAGATACGCAGTATTTT.